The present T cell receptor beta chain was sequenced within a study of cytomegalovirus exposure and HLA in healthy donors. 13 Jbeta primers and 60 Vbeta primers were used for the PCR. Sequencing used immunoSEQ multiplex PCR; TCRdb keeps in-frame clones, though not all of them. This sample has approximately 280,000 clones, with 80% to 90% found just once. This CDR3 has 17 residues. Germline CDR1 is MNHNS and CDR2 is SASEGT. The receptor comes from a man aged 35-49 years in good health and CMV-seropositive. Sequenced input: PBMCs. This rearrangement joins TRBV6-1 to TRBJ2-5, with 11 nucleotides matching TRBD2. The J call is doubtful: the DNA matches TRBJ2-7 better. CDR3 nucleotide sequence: TGTGCCAGCAGTGGGACTAGCGGGTCCTCCATCCTCTACGAGCAGTACTTC. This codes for CASSGTSGSSILYEQYF.